The sample holds a few counts of the clone carrying this TCR beta chain. The target antigen is unknown. CDR1 MNHEY and CDR2 SMNVEV come from the germline V gene (reference sequence). Trimming removed 5 bases at V and 8 bases at J, with 18 bases between. This CDR3 is 14 amino acids long. Sequencing used immunoSEQ multiplex PCR; TCRdb keeps in-frame clones, though not all of them. This repertoire shows approximately 130,000 clones, 75% to 90% found once; its top ten account for over 8.5%. This record comes from a study of T cell responses to AZD1222 COVID-19 vaccine. Study-wide results and limits: Close to half of spike-specific TCRs reportedly recognize unmutated variant regions. Spike-specific TCR breadth and depth rose after two AZD1222 doses. Possibly, clonal diversity was underestimated; donors were largely white British and included more females.

The chain carries TRBV27 and TRBJ1-2, with D perhaps TRBD1 (6 bases). The TCR originated in an adult in good health. Sequencing used peripheral blood, obtained on day 0 of MenACWY control vaccination. The CDR3 coding sequence is TGTGCCAGCAGTCCGTCGGGGGGGCGACGGGGCTACACCTTC. The encoded protein is CASSPSGGRRGYTF.